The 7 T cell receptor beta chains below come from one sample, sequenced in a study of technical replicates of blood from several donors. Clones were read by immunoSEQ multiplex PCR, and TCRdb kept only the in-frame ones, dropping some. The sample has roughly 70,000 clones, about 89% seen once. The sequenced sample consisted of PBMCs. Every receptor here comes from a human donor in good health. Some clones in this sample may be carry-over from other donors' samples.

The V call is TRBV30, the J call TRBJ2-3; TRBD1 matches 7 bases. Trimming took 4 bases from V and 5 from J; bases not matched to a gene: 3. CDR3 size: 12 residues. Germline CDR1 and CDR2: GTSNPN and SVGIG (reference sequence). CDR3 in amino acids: CAWKGAGDTQYF. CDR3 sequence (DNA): TGTGCCTGGAAGGGGGCTGGAGATACGCAGTATTTT.

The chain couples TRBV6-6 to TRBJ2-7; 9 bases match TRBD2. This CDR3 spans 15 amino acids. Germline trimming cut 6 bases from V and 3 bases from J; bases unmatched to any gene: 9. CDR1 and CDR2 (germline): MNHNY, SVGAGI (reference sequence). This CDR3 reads CASRDIAGAGYEQYF. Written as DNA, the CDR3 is TGTGCCAGCAGAGATATAGCGGGAGCTGGCTACGAGCAGTACTTC.

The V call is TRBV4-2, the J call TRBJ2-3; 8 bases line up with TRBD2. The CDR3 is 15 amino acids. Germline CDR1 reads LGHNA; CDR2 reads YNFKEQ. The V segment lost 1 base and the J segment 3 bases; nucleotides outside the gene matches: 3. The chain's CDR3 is CASSQAGGPTDTQYF. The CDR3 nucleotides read TGTGCCAGCAGCCAAGCGGGAGGGCCGACAGATACGCAGTATTTT.

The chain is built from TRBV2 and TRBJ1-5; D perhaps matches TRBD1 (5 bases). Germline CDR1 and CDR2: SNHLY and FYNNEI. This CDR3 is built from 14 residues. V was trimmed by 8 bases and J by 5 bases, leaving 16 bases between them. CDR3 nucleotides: TGTGCCAGCCAATTAAGGGGTTCGGATCAGCCCCAGCATTTT. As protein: CASQLRGSDQPQHF.

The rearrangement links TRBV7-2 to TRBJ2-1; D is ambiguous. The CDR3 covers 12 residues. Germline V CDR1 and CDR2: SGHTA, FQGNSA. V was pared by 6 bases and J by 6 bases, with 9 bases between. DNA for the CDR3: TGTGCCAGCAGTCCCTATTTCAATGAGCAGTTCTTC. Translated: CASSPYFNEQFF.

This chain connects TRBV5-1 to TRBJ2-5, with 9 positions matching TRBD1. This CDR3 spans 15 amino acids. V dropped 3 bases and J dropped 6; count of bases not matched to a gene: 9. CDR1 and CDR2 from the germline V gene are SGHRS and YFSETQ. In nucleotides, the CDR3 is TGCGCCAGCAGCTCCACAGGGACAGGGTTCAAGACCCAGTACTTC. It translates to CASSSTGTGFKTQYF.

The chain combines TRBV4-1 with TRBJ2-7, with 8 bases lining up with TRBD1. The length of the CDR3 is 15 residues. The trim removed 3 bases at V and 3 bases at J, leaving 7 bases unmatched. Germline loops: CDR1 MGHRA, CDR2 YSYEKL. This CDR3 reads CASSHTAGGVYEQYF. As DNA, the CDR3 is TGCGCCAGCAGCCACACCGCAGGGGGCGTCTACGAGCAGTACTTC.